This TCR beta chain derives from a study of circulating and synovial CD4+ cells in juvenile arthritis. Notes on the study in general: CPL versus bulk CD4 samples: T cell genome counts differed by at least an order of magnitude. Circulating pathogenic-like lymphocytes shared a substantially higher fraction of CDR3 sequences with synovium than bulk blood.

The CDR3 runs to 14 residues. The trim removed 4 bases at V and 3 bases at J, leaving 4 bases unmatched. Germline assignment: CDR1 SGHAT and CDR2 FQNNGV. TCRdb's table, derived via immunoSEQ multiplex PCR, lists solely in-frame clones and lacks some. The table includes 34,000 or so clones, around 95% detected once. On this clone: Its antigen is undetermined.

Patients with active juvenile idiopathic arthritis donated these samples. The rearrangement uses TRBV11-2 and TRBJ2-7, with 9 bases that match TRBD2. Source material: CD4+ T cells from blood. The clonotype comes from a human donor with juvenile idiopathic arthritis. CDR3 nucleotide sequence: TGTGCCAGCAGCTCGAAGACTAGCGGCTACGAGCAGTACTTC. Amino acids: CASSSKTSGYEQYF.